This record concerns one T cell receptor beta chain sequence. The antigen is not known. These data belong to a study of cytomegalovirus exposure and HLA in healthy donors. Study-wide context: The 100 million to 140 million unique TCR beta sequences, from approximately 170 million T cells, were found by an earlier analysis.

A multiplex PCR was run with 60 Vbeta primers and 13 Jbeta primers. TCRdb's copy holds only in-frame clones and misses some; the assay was immunoSEQ multiplex PCR. This sample carries some 130,000 clones, about three quarters of them seen once, and the ten largest clones take under 2%. Study-wide findings and caveats: After further analysis at a later stage, 16,951 TCR beta sequences were associated with HLA alleles at 0.05 false discovery rate. Reportedly, HLA-A and HLA-B alleles of most subjects were accurately predicted from TCR beta. Sequencing depth across donors, presence/absence analyses assumed, was roughly uniform.

The CDR3 totals 14 residues. Germline CDR1 SEHNR, CDR2 FQNEAQ (reference sequence). The junction had 0 bases not matched to a gene; V was cut back by 1 base and J by 4 bases. V is TRBV7-9 and J is TRBJ2-4, with 8 bases that match TRBD1. This receptor was taken from a female donor in good health and CMV-seropositive. Material: PBMCs. The CDR3 spells CASSLGQGKNIQYF. In nucleotides, the CDR3 is TGTGCCAGCAGCTTAGGACAGGGGAAAAACATTCAGTACTTC.